Listed below are T cell receptor beta chains from one sample, sequenced in a study of Graves' ophthalmopathy and Graves' hyperthyroidism. One entry per CDR3 protein results from TCRdb running MiXCR on the multiplex PCR reads. The table records around 660,000 distinct CDR3 sequences, under 50% of them present only once. The material sequenced was peripheral blood. These receptor sequences come from an adult man with Graves' ophthalmopathy. Each CDR3 is given with its conserved first and last residue. A D gene is named only where the DNA matches it firmly. The listing skips clone size in some rows; elsewhere it reads once, few, many or a size class.

v_call	clone_size	d_call	j_call	cdr3_nt	cdr3_aa
TRBV29-1	few	TRBD1	TRBJ1-1	TGCAGCGTTGGAGGGGACAGGGGGTCAGCGAGTGGTGAAGCTTTCTTT	CSVGGDRGSASGEAFF
TRBV7-3	many	TRBD1	TRBJ2-6	TGTGCCAGCAGTTCAGGGGGCACTTCTGGGGCCAACGTCCTGACTTTC	CASSSGGTSGANVLTF
TRBV15	-	-	TRBJ1-1	TGTGCCACCAGGGGTTGGGAGGGGAACACTGAAGCTTTCTTT	CATRGWEGNTEAFF
TRBV7-2	-	-	TRBJ2-7	TGTGCCAGCAGCTTAGTTATTCGAGCGAATCACTACGAGCAGTACTTC	CASSLVIRANHYEQYF
TRBV19	few	-	TRBJ2-2	TGTGCCTCCTCAAGGGTAGGGGGGGCGGTCACCGGGGAGCTGTTTTTT	CASSRVGGAVTGELFF
TRBV20-1	once	TRBD2	TRBJ2-3	TGCAGTGCGAGGACTAGCGGGGCGAGAGATACGCAGTATTTT	CSARTSGARDTQYF
TRBV5-1	few	-	TRBJ1-2	TGCGCCAGCAGCCAAGATCCTTCGGGGAGCGACTATGGCTACACCTTC	CASSQDPSGSDYGYTF
TRBV2	many	-	TRBJ1-1	TGTGCCAGCGGAAAACAGGGTTCGGGCACTGAAGCTTTCTTT	CASGKQGSGTEAFF
TRBV25-1	-	-	TRBJ1-5	TGTGCCAGCAGTCCACCTCTATGGACGGGGGGCAATCAGCCCCAGCATTTT	CASSPPLWTGGNQPQHF
TRBV12-3/TRBV12-4	many	TRBD1	TRBJ1-1	TGTGCCAGCAGTTTAGGGGACAGGTTTCTTATGAACACTGAAGCTTTCTTT	CASSLGDRFLMNTEAFF
TRBV19	-	-	TRBJ1-2	TGTGCCAGTAGTACCGATCGATCAGGTTATTACGGCTACACCTTC	CASSTDRSGYYGYTF
TRBV7-2	-	-	TRBJ1-2	TGTGCCAGCAGCTTAGGGCCGGGATACTCTGGCTACACCTTC	CASSLGPGYSGYTF
TRBV2	once	TRBD1	TRBJ2-7	TGTGCCAACAGGGGGCTGTACGAGCAGTACTTC	CANRGLYEQYF
TRBV7-2	once	TRBD1	TRBJ1-2	TGTGCCAGCAGCACCGGGACAGCTCCCACTAACTATGGCTACACCTTC	CASSTGTAPTNYGYTF
TRBV7-9	few	TRBD1	TRBJ2-7	TGCGCCAGCAGCCAACTGGACAGGGCCCACGAGCAGTACTTC	CASSQLDRAHEQYF
TRBV7-9	many	TRBD1	TRBJ1-3	TGTGCCAGCAGCATAACAGGACAGGGGGCAAACACCATATATTTT	CASSITGQGANTIYF
TRBV7-3	-	TRBD2	TRBJ2-7	TGTGCCAGCAGCGCCGGACTAGCGGTAATCTACGAGCAGTACTTC	CASSAGLAVIYEQYF
TRBV7-3	-	TRBD1	TRBJ2-5	TGTGCCAGCAGCGTACCCGGGACAGGGTTTGGCTACCAAGAGACCCAGTACTTC	CASSVPGTGFGYQETQYF
TRBV11-1	-	-	TRBJ2-7	TGTGCCAGCAGCACCCCGGGACCCCAGACTAGTCTCACCGAGCAGTGCTTC	CASSTPGPQTSLTEQCF
TRBV24-1	once	-	TRBJ2-7	TGTGCTAGGAGGGGACCGTTCTACGAGCAGTACTTC	CARRGPFYEQYF
TRBV12-5	-	TRBD2	TRBJ2-5	TGTGCTAGTGGTTTGGTACTCAGCGGGGGAAGGCAAGAGACCCAGTACTTC	CASGLVLSGGRQETQYF
TRBV24-1	-	TRBD1	TRBJ2-2	TGTGCCAGCACACTAGTTCCGGACAGGGGGACCGGGGAGCTGTTTTTT	CASTLVPDRGTGELFF
TRBV19	-	TRBD1	TRBJ2-7	TGTGCCAGTAGACTCACGGGACAGGGTTTCTACGGGCAGTACTTC	CASRLTGQGFYGQYF
TRBV7-9	many	TRBD1	TRBJ2-7	TGTGCCAGCAGCTTGGAACCCGGGACAGATCTTTCCGAATTC	CASSLEPGTDLSEF
TRBV11-2	few	-	TRBJ2-7	TGTGCCAGCAGCTGGAGGGATGTATCCTACGAGCAGTACTTC	CASSWRDVSYEQYF
TRBV5-4	-	-	TRBJ2-5	TGTGCCAGCAGCTGGGGGCAGAGGGGGACCCAGTACTTC	CASSWGQRGTQYF